This T cell receptor (beta chain) came from a study of shared clonotypes between healthy human individuals. Data came from immunoSEQ multiplex PCR; TCRdb stores just in-frame clones and leaves some out. The repertoire holds about 2.3 million clones, with 85% to 95% as singletons. Nashville, Tennessee was home to all donors, who were Caucasian adults. The trim removed 7 bases at V and 5 bases at J, leaving 4 bases unmatched. Germline V CDR1 and CDR2: SEHNR, FQNEAQ (reference sequence). The CDR3 loop spans 12 amino acids. Overall study results and limits: Sharing across four donors was highest in naive CD4 (roughly 5%) and lowest in memory CD8 (roughly 0.4%). An anticipated effect of sequencing depth on clonotype sharing among donors was recognized.

To note about this clone: What it binds is not known.

This TCR was recovered from a young man in good health. Some clones in this sample may be carry-over from other donors' samples. The chain is built from TRBV7-9 and TRBJ2-5; TRBD2 matches 7 bases. Sequencing used naive CD4+ T cells from PBMCs. Specified subset: CD45RA+ positively selected. The CDR3 loop is CASTLGGETQYF. The CDR3 DNA reads as TGTGCCAGCACCCTCGGGGGGGAGACCCAGTACTTC.